This T cell receptor (beta chain) was sequenced for a study of blood T cell repertoires in COVID-19. Whole-study context: Sites in the United States, Italy and Spain provided acute and convalescent COVID-19 samples. PBMCs, B-cell-depleted T cells, or T cells provided the cDNA or gDNA that made up the material.

In the original processing: Amplification of reference gene primers was used by the study to estimate nucleated cell counts. Repertoires were generated with immunoSEQ multiplex PCR, while TCRdb's copy carries only in-frame clones and drops some. The D gene and trimming were derived from the DNA, and the V and J assignments and clone size from that table. This repertoire shows roughly 200,000 clones, roughly nine tenths found once; its top ten account for about an eighth. The V end lost 4 bases, the J end lost 4 bases, and 21 bases lay between the germline ends. CDR1 is SGDLS, CDR2 YYNGEE, per germline. There are 17 residues in the CDR3.

The sequencing input was peripheral blood. The V call is TRBV9, the J call TRBJ1-3, with D unresolved. This TCR came from a woman between 18 and 29 years old who had recovered from COVID-19. The CDR3 loop reads CASSQDLQANSGNTIYF. As DNA, the CDR3 is TGTGCCAGCAGCCAGGATCTACAAGCAAACTCCGGAAACACCATATATTTT. The full variable domain, in which reference TRBV9 and TRBJ1-3 provide the parts outside the CDR3, is DSGVTQTPKHLITATGQRVTLRCSPRSGDLSVYWYQQSLDQGLQFLIQYYNGEERAKGNILERFSAQQFPDLHSELNLSSLELGDSALYFCASSQDLQANSGNTIYFGEGSWLTVV.